This is a list of T cell receptor beta chains from one sample in a study of blood T cell repertoires in COVID-19. TCRdb's table, derived via immunoSEQ multiplex PCR, lists solely in-frame clones and lacks some. The repertoire consists of about 100,000 clones, with about 75% occurring once and the leading ten covering 5% to 6.5%. Sequencing was carried out using peripheral blood. These receptors were obtained from an elderly man with acute or convalescent COVID-19. Both conserved end residues are part of each CDR3. Each record gives: CDR3 DNA, CDR3 protein, V gene, D gene, CDR3 length, J gene, clone size. D genes are given only for firm matches. Clone sizes are given selectively: once, few, many, or a class where the clone is expanded.

CDR3 DNA: TGTGCCAGTAGCCGGGGAGGCGAGCAGTACTTC
CDR3 protein: CASSRGGEQYF
V gene: TRBV19
D gene: .
CDR3 length: 11
J gene: TRBJ2-7
clone size: .

CDR3 DNA: TGTGCCAGCAGTTTGACGGGGATGACTGAAGCTTTCTTT
CDR3 protein: CASSLTGMTEAFF
V gene: TRBV6-5
D gene: .
CDR3 length: 13
J gene: TRBJ1-1
clone size: few

CDR3 DNA: TGTGCCAGCAGTTACCCTACCGGGGAGCTGTTTTTT
CDR3 protein: CASSYPTGELFF
V gene: TRBV6-2/TRBV6-3
D gene: .
CDR3 length: 12
J gene: TRBJ2-2
clone size: .

CDR3 DNA: TGTGCCAGCAGTGATGGGACTAGCGGGCGTCAAGAGACCCAGTACTTC
CDR3 protein: CASSDGTSGRQETQYF
V gene: TRBV6-1
D gene: TRBD2
CDR3 length: 16
J gene: TRBJ2-5
clone size: .

CDR3 DNA: TGTGCCAGCAGTGGGGTGCCGGGTTCCTCCCAGCCCCAGCATTTT
CDR3 protein: CASSGVPGSSQPQHF
V gene: TRBV2
D gene: .
CDR3 length: 15
J gene: TRBJ1-5
clone size: .

CDR3 DNA: TGTGCCAGCAGTCCTATAGACAGGGCTGATTCACCCCTCCACTTT
CDR3 protein: CASSPIDRADSPLHF
V gene: TRBV27
D gene: TRBD1
CDR3 length: 15
J gene: TRBJ1-6
clone size: few

CDR3 DNA: TGCAGCGTTGACTCCGGGACTAGCGGTTCCCTCGACGAGCAGTTCTTC
CDR3 protein: CSVDSGTSGSLDEQFF
V gene: TRBV29-1
D gene: TRBD2
CDR3 length: 16
J gene: TRBJ2-1
clone size: few

CDR3 DNA: TGTGCCAGCAGTTACATGGGACAGGGCGACGGGGAGCTGTTTTTT
CDR3 protein: CASSYMGQGDGELFF
V gene: TRBV6-5
D gene: TRBD1
CDR3 length: 15
J gene: TRBJ2-2
clone size: .

CDR3 DNA: TGTGCCAGCAGCGCAGGGAGACAGGGGAAGAACGAGCAGTACTTC
CDR3 protein: CASSAGRQGKNEQYF
V gene: TRBV21-1
D gene: .
CDR3 length: 15
J gene: TRBJ2-7
clone size: .

CDR3 DNA: TGTGCCAGCAGCTTAGGGGTAGCTGGGAATCAGCCCCAGCATTTT
CDR3 protein: CASSLGVAGNQPQHF
V gene: TRBV7-2
D gene: .
CDR3 length: 15
J gene: TRBJ1-5
clone size: .

CDR3 DNA: TGCAGCGGGGGCCCGACTAGCGGGAGGGCCGAGTTGAGAAGTGAGCAGTTCTTC
CDR3 protein: CSGGPTSGRAELRSEQFF
V gene: TRBV29-1
D gene: TRBD2
CDR3 length: 18
J gene: TRBJ2-1
clone size: .

CDR3 DNA: TGTGCCAGCAGCTCCAGTCGGACAGGGAGAGGATCTAGCAATCAGCCCCAGCATTTT
CDR3 protein: CASSSSRTGRGSSNQPQHF
V gene: TRBV11-2
D gene: TRBD1
CDR3 length: 19
J gene: TRBJ1-5
clone size: .

CDR3 DNA: TGTGCCAGCAGCGTAGACAGCAGCAATCAGCCCCAGCATTTT
CDR3 protein: CASSVDSSNQPQHF
V gene: TRBV7-8
D gene: .
CDR3 length: 14
J gene: TRBJ1-5
clone size: once

CDR3 DNA: TGTGCCAGCACTCGGGACAAGAATTCACCCCTCCACTTT
CDR3 protein: CASTRDKNSPLHF
V gene: TRBV6-5
D gene: .
CDR3 length: 13
J gene: TRBJ1-6
clone size: .

CDR3 DNA: TGTGCCACCAGCAGCGCCCTAAGGGGGGATACGCAGTATTTT
CDR3 protein: CATSSALRGDTQYF
V gene: TRBV15
D gene: .
CDR3 length: 14
J gene: TRBJ2-3
clone size: .

CDR3 DNA: TGTGCCAGCAGCTTAGTCGGGCAGGGGAGCCTCCACTTT
CDR3 protein: CASSLVGQGSLHF
V gene: TRBV7-9
D gene: .
CDR3 length: 13
J gene: TRBJ1-6
clone size: .

CDR3 DNA: TGTGCCAGCAGCCATTACCCGACACAATCGCCCCAGCATTTT
CDR3 protein: CASSHYPTQSPQHF
V gene: TRBV5-6
D gene: .
CDR3 length: 14
J gene: TRBJ1-5
clone size: .

CDR3 DNA: TGTGCCAGTAAGATGGGGACAGGGGACTACGAGCAGTACTTC
CDR3 protein: CASKMGTGDYEQYF
V gene: TRBV19
D gene: TRBD1
CDR3 length: 14
J gene: TRBJ2-7
clone size: many

CDR3 DNA: TGTGCCAGAAGCTTGCCAGCGGGGGATTCGAACACCGGGGAGCTGTTTTTT
CDR3 protein: CARSLPAGDSNTGELFF
V gene: TRBV5-3
D gene: TRBD2
CDR3 length: 17
J gene: TRBJ2-2
clone size: many

CDR3 DNA: TGTGCCACCAGCGTCGGGACAGCTTCCTACGAGCAGTACTTC
CDR3 protein: CATSVGTASYEQYF
V gene: TRBV15
D gene: TRBD1
CDR3 length: 14
J gene: TRBJ2-7
clone size: .

CDR3 DNA: TGCGCCAGCAGCCAAGGGGTAGGAGGGATTGATGGCTACACCTTC
CDR3 protein: CASSQGVGGIDGYTF
V gene: TRBV4-1
D gene: .
CDR3 length: 15
J gene: TRBJ1-2
clone size: many

CDR3 DNA: TGTGCCAGCAGAAACAGGGGGATCACCGGGGAGCTGTTTTTT
CDR3 protein: CASRNRGITGELFF
V gene: TRBV6-5
D gene: TRBD1
CDR3 length: 14
J gene: TRBJ2-2
clone size: .

CDR3 DNA: TGTGCCAGCAGCCCCGCAGGGGGTGTGGATTCACCCCTCCACTTT
CDR3 protein: CASSPAGGVDSPLHF
V gene: TRBV7-2
D gene: TRBD1
CDR3 length: 15
J gene: TRBJ1-6
clone size: few

CDR3 DNA: TGCGCCAGCAGCCAAGATCAAATGGACAGGGTGTATGGCTACACCTTC
CDR3 protein: CASSQDQMDRVYGYTF
V gene: TRBV4-3
D gene: TRBD1
CDR3 length: 16
J gene: TRBJ1-2
clone size: .

CDR3 DNA: TGTGCCAGCACCCGATCCGGGACAGGGATTACTGGCTACACCTTC
CDR3 protein: CASTRSGTGITGYTF
V gene: TRBV6-5
D gene: TRBD1
CDR3 length: 15
J gene: TRBJ1-2
clone size: .

CDR3 DNA: TGTGCCAGCAGCAGACAAGTACCCGGGACTAGCGCGAGGGATTCCGTCCAAGAGACCCAGTACTTC
CDR3 protein: CASSRQVPGTSARDSVQETQYF
V gene: TRBV27
D gene: TRBD2
CDR3 length: 22
J gene: TRBJ2-5
clone size: .

CDR3 DNA: TGTGCCACCAGTGCCCCGGGAGGGGCCGGCAATCAGCCCCAGCATTTT
CDR3 protein: CATSAPGGAGNQPQHF
V gene: TRBV24-1
D gene: .
CDR3 length: 16
J gene: TRBJ1-5
clone size: .

CDR3 DNA: TGTGCCGGCGGACAGGGAGCGAATTCACCCCTCCACTTT
CDR3 protein: CAGGQGANSPLHF
V gene: TRBV2
D gene: TRBD1
CDR3 length: 13
J gene: TRBJ1-6
clone size: .

CDR3 DNA: TGTGCCAGCAGCTCAGAAAGCGCGAACACCGGGGAGCTGTTTTTT
CDR3 protein: CASSSESANTGELFF
V gene: TRBV7-3
D gene: .
CDR3 length: 15
J gene: TRBJ2-2
clone size: .

CDR3 DNA: TGCAGCGTTGGGGACAGGGGGCGGGGGTACGAAAACGAGCAGTACTTC
CDR3 protein: CSVGDRGRGYENEQYF
V gene: TRBV29-1
D gene: TRBD1
CDR3 length: 16
J gene: TRBJ2-7
clone size: .

CDR3 DNA: TGTGCCATCAGCCGTAGCGTGGGGGGATACAATGAGCAGTTCTTC
CDR3 protein: CAISRSVGGYNEQFF
V gene: TRBV10-3
D gene: .
CDR3 length: 15
J gene: TRBJ2-1
clone size: .

CDR3 DNA: TGTGCCAGCACCTTGGGGACAGGTCTTACCGGGGAGCTGTTTTTT
CDR3 protein: CASTLGTGLTGELFF
V gene: TRBV7-2
D gene: TRBD1
CDR3 length: 15
J gene: TRBJ2-2
clone size: .

CDR3 DNA: TGTGCCAGTAGTGGGACAAAGAGCTCCTACGAGCAGTACTTC
CDR3 protein: CASSGTKSSYEQYF
V gene: TRBV19
D gene: .
CDR3 length: 14
J gene: TRBJ2-7
clone size: .

CDR3 DNA: TGTGCCAGCAGCTTAGTTCGGAGCTCTGGGGCCAACGTCCTGACTTTC
CDR3 protein: CASSLVRSSGANVLTF
V gene: TRBV7-9
D gene: .
CDR3 length: 16
J gene: TRBJ2-6
clone size: .

CDR3 DNA: TGTGCCAGCAGTGAGGAGGGTGTCTATGGCTACACCTTC
CDR3 protein: CASSEEGVYGYTF
V gene: TRBV6-1
D gene: .
CDR3 length: 13
J gene: TRBJ1-2
clone size: .

CDR3 DNA: TGTGCCAGCTCACCGGTTGCAGGGGCAACTAATGAAAAACTGTTTTTT
CDR3 protein: CASSPVAGATNEKLFF
V gene: TRBV18
D gene: .
CDR3 length: 16
J gene: TRBJ1-4
clone size: .

CDR3 DNA: TGTGCCTGGGACGGGTGGGACAACAATGAGCAGTTCTTC
CDR3 protein: CAWDGWDNNEQFF
V gene: TRBV30
D gene: .
CDR3 length: 13
J gene: TRBJ2-1
clone size: once

CDR3 DNA: TGCGCCAGCAGCTTGCAGCCTAGCGGGGTTAATAATGAGCAGTTCTTC
CDR3 protein: CASSLQPSGVNNEQFF
V gene: TRBV5-1
D gene: TRBD2
CDR3 length: 16
J gene: TRBJ2-1
clone size: .

CDR3 DNA: TGCGCCAGCAGCGCGGGGACAGGGTCAGGCAATGAGCAGTTCTTC
CDR3 protein: CASSAGTGSGNEQFF
V gene: TRBV5-1
D gene: TRBD1
CDR3 length: 15
J gene: TRBJ2-1
clone size: .

CDR3 DNA: TGTGCCAGCAGTTTAGATAGTCGGGGTGAGCAGTTCTTC
CDR3 protein: CASSLDSRGEQFF
V gene: TRBV27
D gene: .
CDR3 length: 13
J gene: TRBJ2-1
clone size: large

CDR3 DNA: TGTGCCAGCAGCCTTTTAAGGGGGAAGGAGACCCAGTACTTC
CDR3 protein: CASSLLRGKETQYF
V gene: TRBV7-2
D gene: .
CDR3 length: 14
J gene: TRBJ2-5
clone size: .

CDR3 DNA: TGTGCCAGCAGCCCCCGACAGTACAATGAGCAGTTCTTC
CDR3 protein: CASSPRQYNEQFF
V gene: TRBV12-3/TRBV12-4
D gene: .
CDR3 length: 13
J gene: TRBJ2-1
clone size: .

CDR3 DNA: TGTGCCTCCCTTGAGACAGACTCCTACGAGCAGTACTTC
CDR3 protein: CASLETDSYEQYF
V gene: TRBV19
D gene: .
CDR3 length: 13
J gene: TRBJ2-7
clone size: .

CDR3 DNA: TGTGCCAGTAGTATAGTGCGGGGAAGCGACGGCTACACCTTC
CDR3 protein: CASSIVRGSDGYTF
V gene: TRBV19
D gene: .
CDR3 length: 14
J gene: TRBJ1-2
clone size: few

CDR3 DNA: TGTGCCAGCACCGAGGGTGGCTATGGCTACACCTTC
CDR3 protein: CASTEGGYGYTF
V gene: TRBV2
D gene: .
CDR3 length: 12
J gene: TRBJ1-2
clone size: .

CDR3 DNA: TGTGCCAGCAGCTTAGCGGACAGAACCCAGTACTTC
CDR3 protein: CASSLADRTQYF
V gene: TRBV7-9
D gene: .
CDR3 length: 12
J gene: TRBJ2-5
clone size: .

CDR3 DNA: TGTGCCATCAGTAAGGACGCCTCAGGAGGGCCATATGGCTACACCTTC
CDR3 protein: CAISKDASGGPYGYTF
V gene: TRBV10-3
D gene: .
CDR3 length: 16
J gene: TRBJ1-2
clone size: .

CDR3 DNA: TGTGCCAGCAGCCCCGGGACAGGGGCCGAGCAGTACTTC
CDR3 protein: CASSPGTGAEQYF
V gene: TRBV12-3/TRBV12-4
D gene: TRBD1
CDR3 length: 13
J gene: TRBJ2-7
clone size: .

CDR3 DNA: TGTGCCAGCAGCAATAGCCGTGGCGGGAGGAATCAGCCCCAGCATTTT
CDR3 protein: CASSNSRGGRNQPQHF
V gene: TRBV7-2
D gene: .
CDR3 length: 16
J gene: TRBJ1-5
clone size: .

CDR3 DNA: TGTGCCAGCAGCCAGAAGGGGGAGGGCACTGAAGCTTTCTTT
CDR3 protein: CASSQKGEGTEAFF
V gene: TRBV2
D gene: .
CDR3 length: 14
J gene: TRBJ1-1
clone size: once

CDR3 DNA: TGTGCCAGCAGCCAAGTCGGTGGCGAGCAGTACTTC
CDR3 protein: CASSQVGGEQYF
V gene: TRBV3-1/TRBV3-2
D gene: .
CDR3 length: 12
J gene: TRBJ2-7
clone size: .

CDR3 DNA: TGTGCCAGCAGCTCTACCATTGGTGGCTACACCTTC
CDR3 protein: CASSSTIGGYTF
V gene: TRBV12-3/TRBV12-4
D gene: .
CDR3 length: 12
J gene: TRBJ1-2
clone size: .

CDR3 DNA: TGTGCCAGCAGTTTATATCCGGGAACTAGCACAGATACGCAGTATTTT
CDR3 protein: CASSLYPGTSTDTQYF
V gene: TRBV27
D gene: .
CDR3 length: 16
J gene: TRBJ2-3
clone size: many

CDR3 DNA: TGTGCCAGTAGTAACCTAGCGGCTACCTACGAGCAGTACTTC
CDR3 protein: CASSNLAATYEQYF
V gene: TRBV19
D gene: TRBD2
CDR3 length: 14
J gene: TRBJ2-7
clone size: .

CDR3 DNA: TGTGCCAGCCGGAACCGACAGGGGCGCACAGATACGCAGTATTTT
CDR3 protein: CASRNRQGRTDTQYF
V gene: TRBV6-5
D gene: TRBD1
CDR3 length: 15
J gene: TRBJ2-3
clone size: .

CDR3 DNA: TGTGCCAGCAGTTTAGACAGGGACATATGCTTC
CDR3 protein: CASSLDRDICF
V gene: TRBV28
D gene: TRBD1
CDR3 length: 11
J gene: TRBJ2-7
clone size: .